These T cell receptor beta chains were read from a single sample in a study of blood T cells in healthy people across ages. TCRdb called the 5' RACE reads again in MiXCR, with one record for every CDR3 protein. In the table there are 1 million or so distinct CDR3 sequences, roughly 24% of which are singletons. These data are also associated with another study on T cells of mothers and their children.

The sequencing input was blood. All receptors come from a girl aged 2 to 9 in good health. Each CDR3 is given with its conserved first and last residue. D genes are given only for firm matches. Size values are once, few and many counts, or a class for expanded clones, and some rows have none.

CDR3 length	D gene	V gene	clone size	J gene	CDR3 protein	CDR3 DNA
16	TRBD2	TRBV4-2	few	TRBJ2-1	CASSQDREGPYNEQFF	TGTGCCAGCAGCCAAGATCGGGAGGGACCCTACAATGAGCAGTTCTTC
15	.	TRBV5-5	.	TRBJ2-7	CASSTPGLGGVEQYF	TGTGCCAGCAGCACTCCGGGACTGGGGGGTGTCGAGCAGTACTTC
13	.	TRBV2	.	TRBJ1-2	CASSEIGHYGYTF	TGTGCCAGCAGTGAGATAGGACACTATGGCTACACCTTC
13	.	TRBV12-3/TRBV12-4	.	TRBJ2-1	CASSFSPTNEQFF	TGTGCCAGCAGTTTCAGCCCAACCAATGAGCAGTTCTTC
13	TRBD1	TRBV12-3/TRBV12-4	few	TRBJ1-2	CASSYDRDGGYTF	TGTGCCAGCAGTTACGACAGGGATGGTGGCTACACCTTC
14	.	TRBV7-9	.	TRBJ1-5	CASSSALGNQPQHF	TGTGCCAGCAGTTCGGCCCTTGGCAATCAGCCCCAGCATTTT
20	.	TRBV21-1	.	TRBJ2-6	CASSKELLTGSYSGANVLTF	TGTGCCAGCAGCAAAGAGCTCCTTACAGGGAGCTACTCTGGGGCCAACGTCCTGACTTTC
15	.	TRBV7-3	many	TRBJ2-5	CASSLKGGTQETQYF	TGTGCCAGCAGCTTAAAAGGGGGGACCCAAGAGACCCAGTACTTC
16	.	TRBV7-2	.	TRBJ2-3	CASSLNYGRGTDTQYF	TGTGCCAGCAGCTTAAATTATGGGCGGGGCACAGATACGCAGTATTTT
14	.	TRBV20-1	.	TRBJ1-2	CSARFAALEDGYTF	TGCAGTGCTAGATTCGCGGCCCTGGAGGATGGCTACACCTTC
12	.	TRBV11-1	few	TRBJ2-1	CASSSRYDEQFF	TGTGCCAGCAGCTCTAGATACGATGAGCAGTTCTTC
15	.	TRBV29-1	.	TRBJ1-3	CSVVSHRPSGNTIYF	TGCAGCGTTGTCTCTCACAGGCCCTCTGGAAACACCATATATTTT
16	TRBD2	TRBV5-1	few	TRBJ2-5	CASSGSTSGVQETQYF	TGCGCCAGCAGCGGCTCGACTAGCGGGGTACAAGAGACCCAGTACTTC
13	.	TRBV27	.	TRBJ2-5	CASMGAVQETQYF	TGTGCCAGCATGGGAGCGGTTCAAGAGACCCAGTACTTC
13	.	TRBV12-3/TRBV12-4	.	TRBJ1-1	CASSFPLNTEAFF	TGTGCCAGCAGTTTCCCTCTGAACACTGAAGCTTTCTTT
14	.	TRBV29-1	.	TRBJ1-1	CSVAWGPLNTEAFF	TGCAGCGTGGCCTGGGGTCCCTTGAACACTGAAGCTTTCTTT
19	TRBD2	TRBV4-1	once	TRBJ2-7	CASSQDRPLPGLAAYEQYF	TGCGCCAGCAGCCAGGACCGCCCCCTTCCGGGACTAGCCGCCTACGAGCAGTACTTC
15	TRBD1	TRBV20-1	few	TRBJ1-6	CSARPRTGNNSPLHF	TGCAGTGCTAGACCCCGGACAGGGAATAATTCACCCCTCCACTTT
15	.	TRBV27	.	TRBJ2-7	CASSLSPRGSYEQYF	TGTGCCAGCAGTTTATCGCCCAGGGGATCCTACGAGCAGTACTTC
12	TRBD1	TRBV29-1	.	TRBJ2-5	CSVNLPGQQQYF	TGCAGCGTGAACTTGCCGGGACAGCAGCAGTACTTC
13	.	TRBV6-2/TRBV6-3	.	TRBJ2-2	CASSYRGSGELFF	TGTGCCAGCAGTTACAGGGGATCCGGGGAGCTGTTTTTT
13	.	TRBV20-1	few	TRBJ2-5	CSARDGGRETQYF	TGCAGTGCTAGAGATGGAGGGAGGGAGACCCAGTACTTC
15	.	TRBV20-1	.	TRBJ2-5	CSARGPSGMRGTQYF	TGCAGTGCTAGAGGGCCCTCCGGGATGAGAGGGACCCAGTACTTC
14	.	TRBV7-3	.	TRBJ1-1	CASSPNSENTEAFF	TGTGCCAGTTCTCCCAATTCGGAGAACACTGAAGCTTTCTTT
13	.	TRBV7-9	.	TRBJ2-7	CASSFPLTDPQYF	TGTGCCAGCAGCTTTCCCCTGACTGACCCGCAGTACTTC
15	.	TRBV19	.	TRBJ1-1	CASSIAAVRGSEAFF	TGTGCCAGTAGTATAGCGGCTGTCAGGGGATCTGAAGCTTTCTTT
17	TRBD1	TRBV4-1	few	TRBJ1-4	CASSQVGLTGGREKLFF	TGCGCCAGCAGCCAGGTGGGCTTAACAGGGGGAAGAGAAAAACTGTTTTTT
15	TRBD2	TRBV20-1	.	TRBJ2-1	CSARGLAGGRNEQFF	TGCAGTGCTAGAGGACTAGCGGGAGGTAGGAATGAGCAGTTCTTC
13	.	TRBV6-6	.	TRBJ1-4	CASSYLEGEKLFF	TGTGCCAGCAGTTACCTGGAGGGGGAAAAACTGTTTTTT
11	TRBD1	TRBV29-1	few	TRBJ1-1	CSVGTGAEAFF	TGCAGCGTTGGGACAGGGGCTGAAGCTTTCTTT
16	.	TRBV11-2	many	TRBJ1-2	CASSWVGTTLSRGYTF	TGTGCCAGCAGCTGGGTCGGGACAACCCTCTCTCGTGGCTACACCTTC
15	.	TRBV20-1	.	TRBJ1-4	CSAISGLAANEKLFF	TGCAGTGCTATTTCCGGGTTGGCAGCAAATGAAAAACTGTTTTTT
16	.	TRBV15	.	TRBJ2-3	CATSRERGHSTDTQYF	TGTGCCACCAGCAGAGAACGCGGTCATAGCACAGATACGCAGTATTTT
15	TRBD1	TRBV12-5	.	TRBJ1-2	CASGPTDRGGGGYTF	TGTGCTAGTGGACCTACAGACAGGGGAGGTGGCGGCTACACCTTC
13	TRBD1	TRBV10-3	.	TRBJ1-3	CAITLTGSDTIYF	TGTGCCATCACTTTGACAGGGTCGGACACCATATATTTT
14	TRBD1	TRBV11-2	many	TRBJ2-4	CASSLGTGGHIQYF	TGTGCCAGCAGCTTAGGGACAGGGGGCCACATTCAGTACTTC
11	.	TRBV2	.	TRBJ1-1	CASLGGYEAFF	TGTGCCAGCCTGGGGGGTTATGAAGCTTTCTTT
14	TRBD2	TRBV28	few	TRBJ2-7	CASSLAGVSHEQYF	TGTGCCAGCAGCCTAGCGGGAGTGAGCCACGAGCAGTACTTC
13	TRBD1	TRBV12-3/TRBV12-4	.	TRBJ1-2	CATTTGGAEGYTF	TGTGCCACCACAACAGGGGGCGCGGAGGGCTACACCTTC
14	.	TRBV12-3/TRBV12-4	.	TRBJ2-2	CASHPGRVTGELFF	TGTGCCAGCCACCCGGGGCGGGTAACCGGGGAGCTGTTTTTT
13	.	TRBV15	.	TRBJ2-2	CATSRSGPGELFF	TGTGCCACCAGCAGATCAGGGCCCGGGGAGCTGTTTTTT
16	TRBD2	TRBV20-1	.	TRBJ2-3	CGATLGTSGGTDTQYF	TGCGGTGCTACCCTTGGGACTAGCGGTGGCACAGATACGCAGTATTTT